The clone carrying this TCR beta chain was seen more than once but under ten times. This record belongs to a study of T cells after yellow fever vaccination. In TCRdb, the 5' RACE reads were re-called with MiXCR into one record per CDR3 protein. The data show about 500,000 distinct CDR3 sequences, with about 15% seen just once and roughly 17% held by the top ten. The TCR sequence derives from a young man who received the YFV17D yellow fever vaccine. This material consisted of PBMCs, taken less than 6 days after the first yellow fever vaccination.

The CDR3 DNA reads TGTGCCAGCAGCCAAGAAGGGCAGACAGGGGGTCGGGAGACCCAGTACTTC. Protein product: CASSQEGQTGGRETQYF. The chain links TRBV3-1 to TRBJ2-5, with TRBD1 matching 9 bases. CDR1 is LGHDT, CDR2 YNNKEL, per germline (reference sequence). CDR3 size: 17 residues. V lost 0 bases, J lost 5 bases, and 10 bases stayed unmatched.